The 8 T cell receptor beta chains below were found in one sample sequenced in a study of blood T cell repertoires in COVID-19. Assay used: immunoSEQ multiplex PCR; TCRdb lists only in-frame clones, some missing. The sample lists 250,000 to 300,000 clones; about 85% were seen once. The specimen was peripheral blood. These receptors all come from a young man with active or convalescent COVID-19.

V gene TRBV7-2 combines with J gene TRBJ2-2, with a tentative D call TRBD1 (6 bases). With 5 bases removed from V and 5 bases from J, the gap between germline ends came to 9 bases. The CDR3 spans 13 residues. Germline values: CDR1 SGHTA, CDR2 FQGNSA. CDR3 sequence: CASSNRVTGELFF. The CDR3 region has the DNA TGTGCCAGCAGCAACAGGGTAACCGGGGAGCTGTTTTTT.

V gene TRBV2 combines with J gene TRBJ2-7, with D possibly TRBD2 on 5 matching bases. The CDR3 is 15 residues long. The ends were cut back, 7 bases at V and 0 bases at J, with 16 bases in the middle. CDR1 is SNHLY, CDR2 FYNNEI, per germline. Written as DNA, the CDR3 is TGTGCCAGCAACTCGGCGGGCCCGAGCTCCTACGAGCAGTACTTC. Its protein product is CASNSAGPSSYEQYF. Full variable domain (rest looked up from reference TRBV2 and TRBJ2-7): EPEVTQTPSHQVTQMGQEVILRCVPISNHLYFYWYRQILGQKVEFLVSFYNNEISEKSEIFDDQFSVERPDGSNFTLKIRSTKLEDSAMYFCASNSAGPSSYEQYFGPGTRLTVT.

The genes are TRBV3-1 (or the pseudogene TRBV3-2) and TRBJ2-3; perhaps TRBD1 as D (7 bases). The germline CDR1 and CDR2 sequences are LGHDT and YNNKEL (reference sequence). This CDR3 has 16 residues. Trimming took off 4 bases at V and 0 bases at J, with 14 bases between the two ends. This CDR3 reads CASSLNRGLSTDTQYF. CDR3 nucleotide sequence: TGTGCCAGCAGCCTAAACAGGGGACTTAGCACAGATACGCAGTATTTT.

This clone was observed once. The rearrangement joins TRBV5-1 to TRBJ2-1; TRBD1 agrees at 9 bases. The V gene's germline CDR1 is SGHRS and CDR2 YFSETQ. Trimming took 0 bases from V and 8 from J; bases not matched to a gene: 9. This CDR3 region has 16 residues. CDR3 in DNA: TGCGCCAGCAGCTTGGTTCGGGACAGGGCTGGGGATGAGCAGTTCTTC. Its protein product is CASSLVRDRAGDEQFF.

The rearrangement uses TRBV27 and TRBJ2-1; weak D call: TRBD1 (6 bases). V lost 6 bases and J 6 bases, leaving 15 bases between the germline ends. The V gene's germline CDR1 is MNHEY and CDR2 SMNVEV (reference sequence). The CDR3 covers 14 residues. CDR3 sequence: CASRGASRGNEQFF. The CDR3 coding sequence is TGTGCCAGCAGGGGGGCCTCCCGAGGCAATGAGCAGTTCTTC.

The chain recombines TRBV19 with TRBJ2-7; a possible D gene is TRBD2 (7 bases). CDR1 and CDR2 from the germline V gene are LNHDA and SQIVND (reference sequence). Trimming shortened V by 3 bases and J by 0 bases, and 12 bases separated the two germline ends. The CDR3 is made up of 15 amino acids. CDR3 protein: CASSIFRGASYEQYF. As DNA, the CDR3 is TGTGCCAGTAGTATTTTCCGGGGGGCCTCCTACGAGCAGTACTTC.

The CDR3 region has the DNA TGTGCCAGCAGATACAAGGCGTCAGCGGGTTATGGCTACACCTTC. Residues: CASRYKASAGYGYTF. The chain is built from TRBV6-5 and TRBJ1-2, with D unresolved. V was shortened by 6 bases and J by 5 bases, with 19 bases between the two germline ends. The V gene's germline CDR1 is MNHEY and CDR2 SVGAGI. CDR3 size: 15 residues.

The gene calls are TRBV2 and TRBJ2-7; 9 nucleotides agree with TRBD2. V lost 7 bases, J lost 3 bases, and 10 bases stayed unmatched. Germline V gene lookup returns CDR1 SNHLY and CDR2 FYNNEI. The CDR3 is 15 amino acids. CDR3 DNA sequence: TGTGCCAGCACCGATGGGACTAGCAACTACTACGAGCAGTACTTC. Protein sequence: CASTDGTSNYYEQYF.